This T cell receptor (beta chain) was identified in a study of neurological immune-mediated disorders. Whole-study findings and limits: Clinical and MRI features did not associate with the cluster found in multiple sclerosis patients.

The sample holds many counts of this clonotype. Its target is not known. Germline values: CDR1 SGHRS, CDR2 YFSETQ. The length of the CDR3 is 13 residues. V was trimmed by 4 bases and J by 3 bases, leaving 10 bases between them. TCRdb re-analysed the 5' RACE reads in MiXCR, keeping a single row per CDR3 protein. The sample records under 75,000 distinct CDR3 sequences, more than 4.5% being singletons. The chain employs TRBV5-1 and TRBJ1-1; no reliable D call. The receptor comes from a human donor with multiple sclerosis. The donor label of this sample is uncertain. The sample was PBMCs. The CDR3 sequence is CASSPSGDTEAFF. The DNA for the CDR3 is TGCGCCAGCAGCCCGTCCGGGGACACTGAAGCTTTCTTT.